The 7 T cell receptor beta chains given below trace back to one sample, sequenced in a study of blood T cells in healthy people across ages. Through a sample-barcoded 5' primer and a J-beta primer mix, a second PCR was run for roughly 7 to 12 cycles. MiXCR, applied by TCRdb to the 5' RACE reads, yields one record per CDR3 protein. The sample holds around 1,700,000 distinct CDR3 sequences, roughly 27% seen once. Sequencing was performed on blood. These receptors all stem from a woman aged 25-40 years in good health.

With regard to this clonotype: This may be a read error: a much more frequent sequence differs by one nucleotide. The chain links TRBV20-1 to TRBJ2-1, with 13 bases matching TRBD2. V dropped 8 bases and J dropped 7; count of bases not matched to a gene: 14. This CDR3 comprises 16 residues. The V gene's germline CDR1 is DFQATT and CDR2 SNEGSKA (reference sequence). CDR3 bases: TGCAGTACTGGACTAGCGGGAGTGGGTGTGTCAAATGAGCAGTTCTTC. Translating it yields CSTGLAGVGVSNEQFF.

This clonotype has more than one count but fewer than ten. The chain has TRBV4-1 and TRBJ2-3; no reliable D call. V was cut by 1 base and J by 2 bases, with 16 bases left in between. The CDR3 has 17 residues. Looked up from germline, CDR1 is MGHRA and CDR2 is YSYEKL. CDR3 sequence (DNA): TGCGCCAGCAGCCAAGGGCAAGGGTACGAATCCACAGATACGCAGTATTTT. Translation: CASSQGQGYESTDTQYF.

The sample holds a few counts of this clonotype. The gene calls are TRBV29-1 and TRBJ2-5; D remains ambiguous. V was trimmed by 7 bases and J by 4 bases, leaving 16 bases between them. Germline loops: CDR1 SQVTM, CDR2 ANQGSEA. This CDR3 contains 13 residues. The CDR3 nucleotides read TGCAGCGCCCGAGGTCGTGGTACAGAGACCCAGTACTTC. The encoded protein is CSARGRGTETQYF.

The chain recombines TRBV9 with TRBJ2-1; D is perhaps TRBD2 (6 bases). This CDR3 contains 14 residues. V lost 3 bases, J lost 8 bases, and 15 bases lay in between. Germline V gene lookup returns CDR1 SGDLS and CDR2 YYNGEE. CDR3 sequence reads: CASSEWPQRDEQFF. The CDR3 nucleotides are TGTGCCAGCAGCGAGTGGCCACAGCGGGATGAGCAGTTCTTC. Full variable domain (rest looked up from reference TRBV9 and TRBJ2-1): DSGVTQTPKHLITATGQRVTLRCSPRSGDLSVYWYQQSLDQGLQFLIQYYNGEERAKGNILERFSAQQFPDLHSELNLSSLELGDSALYFCASSEWPQRDEQFFGPGTRLTVL.

This clonotype was found a few times. This chain uses TRBV15 with TRBJ1-1; no reliable D call. From germline, CDR1 is LNHNV and CDR2 YYDKDF (reference sequence). The length of the CDR3 is 15 residues. V lost 0 bases to trimming and J lost 4 bases, with 12 bases between them. Written as DNA, the CDR3 is TGTGCCACCAGCAGAGATCGGGCAGAATCCACTGAAGCTTTCTTT. This gives the protein CATSRDRAESTEAFF.

V is TRBV20-1 and J is TRBJ2-2; possibly TRBD1 for D (6 bases). The CDR3 length is 13 residues. Germline CDR1 is DFQATT and CDR2 is SNEGSKA (reference sequence). The germline V and J ends were trimmed by 2 bases and 6 bases, with 10 bases remaining between them. The CDR3 spells CSARTGLAGELFF. The DNA for the CDR3 is TGCAGTGCTAGAACAGGGCTGGCCGGGGAGCTGTTTTTT.

The rearrangement links TRBV5-1 to TRBJ2-4; possible D gene TRBD1, 6 bases. The length of the CDR3 is 16 residues. Germline lookup yields CDR1 SGHRS and CDR2 YFSETQ. The germline V and J ends were trimmed by 4 bases and 3 bases, with 17 bases remaining between them. The CDR3 DNA follows: TGCGCCAGCAGCCTGGCGACAGGTTCGGGCAAAAACATTCAGTACTTC. As protein: CASSLATGSGKNIQYF. Filled out from reference TRBV5-1 and TRBJ2-4, the complete variable domain reads KAGVTQTPRYLIKTRGQQVTLSCSPISGHRSVSWYQQTPGQGLQFLFEYFSETQRNKGNFPGRFSGRQFSNSRSEMNVSTLELGDSALYLCASSLATGSGKNIQYFGAGTRLSVL.